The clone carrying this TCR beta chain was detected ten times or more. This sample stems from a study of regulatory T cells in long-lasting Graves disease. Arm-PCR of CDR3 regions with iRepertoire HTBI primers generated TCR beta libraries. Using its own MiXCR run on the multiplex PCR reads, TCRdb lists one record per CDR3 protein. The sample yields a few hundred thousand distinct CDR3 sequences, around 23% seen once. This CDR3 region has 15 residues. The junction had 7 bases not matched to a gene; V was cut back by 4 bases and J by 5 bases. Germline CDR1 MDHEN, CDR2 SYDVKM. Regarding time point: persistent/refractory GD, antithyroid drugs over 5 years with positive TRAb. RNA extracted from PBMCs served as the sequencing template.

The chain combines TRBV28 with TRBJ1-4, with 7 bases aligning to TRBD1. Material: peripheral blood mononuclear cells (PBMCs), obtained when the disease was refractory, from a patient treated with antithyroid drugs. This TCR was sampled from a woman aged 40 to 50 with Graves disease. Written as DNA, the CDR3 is TGTGCCAGCAGTTCTGCCGGGACAGTCAATGAAAAACTGTTTTTT. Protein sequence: CASSSAGTVNEKLFF.